This entry concerns a single TCR beta chain. As yet, its antigen is unknown. This sample stems from a study of shared clonotypes between healthy human individuals. Points from the study as a whole: What naive subsets generally showed was a larger estimated richness than memory subsets showed.

CD45RO-negative cells were positively selected for CCR7, leaving out terminally differentiated effector memory CD45RA+ cells. Recent vaccinations or acute infections were absent in the healthy HIV-negative adult donors. Sequencing was performed with immunoSEQ multiplex PCR; in TCRdb, only in-frame clones are kept and a portion is missing. The sample includes millions of clones, 90% to 95% of them seen just once. The germline CDR1 and CDR2 sequences are SEHNR and FQNEAQ (reference sequence). V shed 5 bases and J shed 1 base, with 12 bases lying between them. The CDR3 sequence is 15 residues long. The receptor's source is a man between 18 and 35 years old in good health. Some clones in this sample may be carry-over from other donors' samples. The rearrangement joins TRBV7-9 to TRBJ2-1, with D perhaps TRBD2 (6 bases). Sequencing was carried out using naive CD8+ T cells from PBMCs. The CDR3 protein is CASSPIGLSYNEQFF. In DNA, the CDR3 is TGTGCCAGCAGCCCCATTGGACTATCCTACAATGAGCAGTTCTTC.